Each of the 5 T cell receptor beta chains below was sequenced from the same sample in a study of breast tumors, draining lymph nodes, adjacent tissues. One entry per CDR3 protein results from TCRdb running MiXCR on the multiplex PCR reads. The table includes around 290,000 distinct CDR3 sequences, 30% detected once. Breast cancer patients provided tissue from their axillary draining lymph nodes. Source material: axillary lymph node tissue. The receptors shown here come from a female donor with breast cancer. Some clones in this sample may be carry-over from other donors' samples.

A word on this clonotype: The final CDR3 position lacks the conserved phenylalanine or tryptophan, pointing to a likely read error. The DNA is left out, because the CDR3 cannot be placed on it with certainty; the CDR3 is given as TCRdb lists it. This chain joins TRBV29-1 and TRBJ2-1; whether TRBD2, the table's D call, matches the DNA was not checked. Per the germline V gene, CDR1 is SQVTM and CDR2 is ANQGSEA. From its first to its last residue, the CDR3 has 16 amino acids. CDR3 residues: CSANGGLAGGQNERFL.

CDR3 DNA sequence: TGTGCCAGCAGCAAGACTAGCGATAAAAACATTCAGTACTTC. As protein: CASSKTSDKNIQYF. V usage is TRBV11-3 and J usage is TRBJ2-4; 8 bases align to TRBD2. The CDR3 length is 14 residues. V was clipped by 5 bases and J by 4 bases; unmatched bases: 4. The germline V gene encodes CDR1 SGHNT and CDR2 YENEEA.

Many counts were recorded for this clonotype. The chain links TRBV29-1 to TRBJ2-1, with 11 bases identical to TRBD2. The CDR3 covers 13 residues. The junction had 5 bases not matched to a gene; V was cut back by 7 bases and J by 6 bases. Germline V lookup: CDR1 SQVTM, CDR2 ANQGSEA. The CDR3 DNA follows: TGCAGCGCCCGCGGACTAGCGGGCAATGAGCAGTTCTTC. Protein product: CSARGLAGNEQFF.

This clonotype has a single count. Given a much more abundant clone one base away, this may be a read error. This chain connects TRBV6-5 to TRBJ2-5, with no clear D. The germline V gene has CDR1 MNHEY and CDR2 SVGAGI. V dropped 5 bases and J dropped 5 bases, with 12 bases sitting between them. The CDR3 has 13 amino acids. In DNA form, the CDR3 reads TGTGCCAGCAGTGTCCCGGATTACGAGACCCAGTACTTC. Translation gives CASSVPDYETQYF.

In the case of this clonotype: It may be a read error: a sequence one base away is much more abundant. This sequence joins TRBV6-2 or TRBV6-3 and TRBJ2-3; possible D gene TRBD1, 6 bases. The CDR3 runs 14 residues. Germline-derived CDR1 and CDR2 are MNHEY and SVGEGT. CDR3 loop: CASSWTEITGTQYF. The DNA of the CDR3 is TGTGCCAGCAGTTGGACAGAAATCACAGGTACGCAGTATTTT.